One and the same sample provided the 3 T cell receptor beta chains below, sequenced in a study of naive and memory T cell subsets. Two oligonucleotides, mixed equimolar, formed the beta constant-region primer covering TRBC1 and TRBC2. TCRdb analysed the UMI-ligation and nested PCR reads with MiXCR anew, one entry per CDR3 protein. The table shows some 28,000 distinct CDR3 sequences, with around 10% occurring only once. Input material: effector memory CD4+ T cells from blood. Specified subset: effector memory, CD45RA- CD27-. The origin of the receptors is a human donor in good health.

The rearrangement joins TRBV7-3 to TRBJ2-1, with 8 bases that match TRBD2. Germline V gene data show CDR1 as SGHTA and CDR2 as FQGTGA. Losses at the gene ends were 5 bases for V and 5 bases for J; bases not matched to a gene: 5. CDR3 length: 14 residues. In nucleotides, the CDR3 is TGTGCCAGCAGCCTCCGGGGGGGGAACAATGAGCAGTTCTTC. Protein product: CASSLRGGNNEQFF.

This clonotype was recorded a few times. The chain joins TRBV19 to TRBJ1-1; unclear D gene. CDR3 size: 13 residues. The germline V and J ends were trimmed by 6 bases and 3 bases, with 11 bases remaining between them. CDR1 and CDR2 from the germline V gene are LNHDA and SQIVND (reference sequence). The DNA for the CDR3 is TGTGCCAGTAGCCCCGACATGGACACTGAAGCTTTCTTT. This translates into CASSPDMDTEAFF.

This clonotype was seen many times. The chain has TRBV7-9 and TRBJ1-4; no reliable D call. The CDR3 covers 13 residues. With 0 bases removed from V and 7 bases from J, the gap between germline ends came to 6 bases. Germline assignment: CDR1 SEHNR and CDR2 FQNEAQ (reference sequence). CDR3 amino acids: CASSLARSEKLFF. CDR3 bases: TGTGCCAGCAGCTTAGCGCGGTCTGAAAAACTGTTTTTT.